Below are 7 T cell receptor beta chains sequenced from a single sample in a study of resident and recirculating memory T cells in vitiligo. This table comes from immunoSEQ multiplex PCR, and its TCRdb copy is limited to in-frame clones, with some not included. Here the sample spans around 78,000 clones, around 92% being singletons. Sequences were obtained from blood. The source of these receptors is a male donor with vitiligo.

The V gene is TRBV19, the J gene TRBJ2-1; TRBD2 agrees at 9 bases. Germline CDR1 and CDR2: LNHDA and SQIVND (reference sequence). The CDR3 length is 16 residues. With 4 bases clipped from V and 7 bases from J, the junction kept 11 bases outside the gene matches. The CDR3 here is CASSSVSGGGANEQFF. As DNA, the CDR3 is TGTGCCAGTAGTAGCGTTAGCGGGGGCGGAGCGAATGAGCAGTTCTTC.

V gene TRBV7-7 combines with J gene TRBJ2-1, with TRBD1 identical over 7 bases. Trimming cost V 5 bases and J 7 bases; bases outside gene matches: 5. The CDR3 is 13 residues long. Germline lookup yields CDR1 SSHAT and CDR2 FNYEAQ (reference sequence). Here the CDR3 reads CASSPVTGNEQFF. The CDR3 bases are TGTGCCAGCAGCCCGGTGACAGGGAATGAGCAGTTCTTC.

The rearrangement uses TRBV7-9 and TRBJ2-6, with 12 bases lining up with TRBD2. The V gene end was trimmed by 2 bases and the J gene end by 0 bases; junction bases not matched to a gene: 5. Germline V gene lookup returns CDR1 SEHNR and CDR2 FQNEAQ (reference sequence). The CDR3 length is 19 residues. CDR3 nucleotides: TGTGCCAGCAGCTTAACAAGGACTAGCGGGAACTCTGGGGCCAACGTCCTGACTTTC. Its translation is CASSLTRTSGNSGANVLTF.

The V call is TRBV5-6, the J call TRBJ1-1, with D perhaps matching TRBD1 (5 bases). Trimming pared 1 base from V and 5 bases from J, leaving 12 bases between. The CDR3 has 14 amino acids. Germline V gene data show CDR1 as SGHDT and CDR2 as YYEEEE. The CDR3, as DNA: TGTGCCAGCAGCTTGTGGTCCAGGGATACTGAAGCTTTCTTT. This codes for CASSLWSRDTEAFF.

This clone came up once. The genes are TRBV27 and TRBJ1-1; possible D gene TRBD1, 5 bases. The CDR3 consists of 17 residues. The V end lost 6 bases, the J end lost 2 bases, and 22 bases lay between the germline ends. The germline V gene encodes CDR1 MNHEY and CDR2 SMNVEV (reference sequence). The CDR3 sequence is CASSRGGGGNINTEAFF. The CDR3 nucleotides read TGTGCCAGCAGCCGTGGGGGGGGAGGGAACATTAACACTGAAGCTTTCTTT.

J is TRBJ1-2 and V is TRBV10-3, with D uncertain. Trimming cost V 4 bases and J 2 bases, with 5 bases left between them. In germline, CDR1 is ENHRY, CDR2 SYGVKD. CDR3 length equals 12 residues. The CDR3 nucleotides are TGTGCCATCAGTGCACAGAACTATGGCTACACCTTC. Translated: CAISAQNYGYTF.

The genes are TRBV6-4 and TRBJ2-5, with D possibly matching TRBD2 (6 bases). The CDR3 contains 14 residues. With 8 bases removed from V and 5 bases from J, the gap between germline ends came to 18 bases. The V gene's germline CDR1 is MRHNA and CDR2 SNTAGT. The CDR3 loop is CASRDREEEETQYF. The CDR3 nucleotides read TGTGCCAGCCGCGATAGGGAGGAGGAGGAGACCCAGTACTTC.